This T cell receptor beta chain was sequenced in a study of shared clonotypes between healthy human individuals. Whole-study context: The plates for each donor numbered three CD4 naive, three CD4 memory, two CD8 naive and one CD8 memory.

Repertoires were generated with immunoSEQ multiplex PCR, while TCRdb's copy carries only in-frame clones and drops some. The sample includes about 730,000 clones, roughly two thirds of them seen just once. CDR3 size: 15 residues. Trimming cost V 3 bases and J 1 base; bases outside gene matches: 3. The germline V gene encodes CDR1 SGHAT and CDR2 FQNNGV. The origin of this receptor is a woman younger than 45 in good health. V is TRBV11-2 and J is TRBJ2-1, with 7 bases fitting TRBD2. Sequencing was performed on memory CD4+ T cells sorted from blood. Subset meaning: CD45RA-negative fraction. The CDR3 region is CASSLSGTSYNEQFF. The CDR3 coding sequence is TGTGCCAGCAGCTTGAGCGGGACTTCCTACAATGAGCAGTTCTTC.